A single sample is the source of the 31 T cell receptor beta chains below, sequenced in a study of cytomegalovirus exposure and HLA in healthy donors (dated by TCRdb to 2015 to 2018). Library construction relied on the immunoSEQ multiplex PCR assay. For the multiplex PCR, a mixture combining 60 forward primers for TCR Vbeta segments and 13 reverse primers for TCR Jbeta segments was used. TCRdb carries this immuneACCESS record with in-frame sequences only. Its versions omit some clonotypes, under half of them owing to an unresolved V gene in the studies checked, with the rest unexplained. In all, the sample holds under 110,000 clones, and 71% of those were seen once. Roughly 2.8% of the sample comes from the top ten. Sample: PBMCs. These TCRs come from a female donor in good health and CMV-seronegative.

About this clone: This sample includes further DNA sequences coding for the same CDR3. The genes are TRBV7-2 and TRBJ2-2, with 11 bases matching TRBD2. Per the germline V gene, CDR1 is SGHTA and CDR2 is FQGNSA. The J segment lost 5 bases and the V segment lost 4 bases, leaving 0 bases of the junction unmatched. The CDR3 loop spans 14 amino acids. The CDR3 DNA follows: TGTGCCAGCAGCTGGACTAGCGGGACCGGGGAGCTGTTTTTT. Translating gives CASSWTSGTGELFF.

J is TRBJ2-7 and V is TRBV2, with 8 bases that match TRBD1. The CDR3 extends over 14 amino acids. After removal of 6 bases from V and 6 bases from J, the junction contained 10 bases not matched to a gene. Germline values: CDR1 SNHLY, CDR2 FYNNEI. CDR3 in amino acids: CASSEQGVQGEQYF. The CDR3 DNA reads TGTGCCAGCAGCGAACAGGGGGTGCAGGGCGAGCAGTACTTC.

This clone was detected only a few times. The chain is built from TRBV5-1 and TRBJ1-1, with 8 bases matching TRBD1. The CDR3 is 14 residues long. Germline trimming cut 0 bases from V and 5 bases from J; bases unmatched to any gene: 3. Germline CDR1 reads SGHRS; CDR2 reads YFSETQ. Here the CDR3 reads CASSLAQGGTEAFF. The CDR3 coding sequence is TGCGCCAGCAGCTTGGCACAGGGGGGGACTGAAGCTTTCTTT.

The CDR3 spells CASSVYSGKQGTGELFF. DNA for the CDR3: TGTGCCAGCAGCGTATATTCCGGGAAACAAGGCACCGGGGAGCTGTTTTTT. This chain uses TRBV9 with TRBJ2-2; TRBD2 might be the D (5 bases). V was pared by 1 base and J by 4 bases, with 17 bases between. CDR1 SGDLS and CDR2 YYNGEE come from the germline V gene. The CDR3 loop spans 17 amino acids.

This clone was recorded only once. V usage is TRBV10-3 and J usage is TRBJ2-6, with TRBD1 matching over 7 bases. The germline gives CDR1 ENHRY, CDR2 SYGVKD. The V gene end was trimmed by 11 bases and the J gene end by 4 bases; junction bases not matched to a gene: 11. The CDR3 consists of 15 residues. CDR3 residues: CAASVQGSGANVLTF. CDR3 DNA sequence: TGTGCCGCATCAGTACAGGGGTCCGGGGCCAACGTCCTGACTTTC.

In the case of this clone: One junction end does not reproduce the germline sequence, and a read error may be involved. CDR3 in DNA: TGTGCCAGCAGCCAAGACAGGGGCTTGTCTTTT. Encoded protein: CASSQDRGLSF. The rearrangement links TRBV5-4 to TRBJ1-1; 8 bases are a match to TRBD1. The CDR3 sequence is 11 residues long. CDR1 SGHNT and CDR2 YYREEE come from the germline V gene (reference sequence).

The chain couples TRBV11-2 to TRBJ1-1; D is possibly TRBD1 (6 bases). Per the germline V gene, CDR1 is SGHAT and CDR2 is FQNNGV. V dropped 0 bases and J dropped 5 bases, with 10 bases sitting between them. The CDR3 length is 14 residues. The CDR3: CASSLEGAGTEAFF. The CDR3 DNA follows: TGTGCCAGCAGCTTAGAGGGGGCCGGGACTGAAGCTTTCTTT.

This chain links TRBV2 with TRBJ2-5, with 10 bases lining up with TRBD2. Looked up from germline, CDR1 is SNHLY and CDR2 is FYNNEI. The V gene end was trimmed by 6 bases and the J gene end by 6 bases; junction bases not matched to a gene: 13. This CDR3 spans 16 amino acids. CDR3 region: CASSISLAGGGKTQYF. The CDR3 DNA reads TGTGCCAGCAGCATATCCTTAGCGGGAGGCGGAAAGACCCAGTACTTC. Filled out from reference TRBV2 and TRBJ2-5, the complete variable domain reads EPEVTQTPSHQVTQMGQEVILRCVPISNHLYFYWYRQILGQKVEFLVSFYNNEISEKSEIFDDQFSVERPDGSNFTLKIRSTKLEDSAMYFCASSISLAGGGKTQYFGPGTRLLVL.

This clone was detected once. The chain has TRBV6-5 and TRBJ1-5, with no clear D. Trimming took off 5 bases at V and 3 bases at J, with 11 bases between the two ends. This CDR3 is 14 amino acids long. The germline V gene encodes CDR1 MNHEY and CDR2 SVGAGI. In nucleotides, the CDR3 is TGTGCCAGCAGTCAAACGGGGTTCAATCAGCCCCAGCATTTT. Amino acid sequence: CASSQTGFNQPQHF.

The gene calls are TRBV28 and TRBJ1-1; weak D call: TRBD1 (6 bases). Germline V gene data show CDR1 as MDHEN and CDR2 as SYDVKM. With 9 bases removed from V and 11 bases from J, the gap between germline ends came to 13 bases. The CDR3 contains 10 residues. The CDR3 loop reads CASGERGAFF. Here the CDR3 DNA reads TGTGCCAGTGGGGAAAGGGGGGCTTTCTTT. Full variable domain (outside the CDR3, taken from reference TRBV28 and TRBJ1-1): DVKVTQSSRYLVKRTGEKVFLECVQDMDHENMFWYRQDPGLGLRLIYFSYDVKMKEKGDIPEGYSVSREKKERFSLILESASTNQTSMYLCASGERGAFFGQGTRLTVV.

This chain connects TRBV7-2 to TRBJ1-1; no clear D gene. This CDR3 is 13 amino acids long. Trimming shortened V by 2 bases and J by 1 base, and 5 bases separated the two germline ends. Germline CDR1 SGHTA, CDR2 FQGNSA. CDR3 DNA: TGTGCCAGCAGCTTATCCGGGAACACTGAAGCTTTCTTT. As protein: CASSLSGNTEAFF.

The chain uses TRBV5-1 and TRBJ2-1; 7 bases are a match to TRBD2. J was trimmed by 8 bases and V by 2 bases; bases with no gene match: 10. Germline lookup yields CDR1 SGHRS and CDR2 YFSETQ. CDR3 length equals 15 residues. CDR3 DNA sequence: TGCGCCAGCAGCTTTGGGGGGAGGGCCATGGATGAGCAGTTCTTC. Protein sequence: CASSFGGRAMDEQFF.

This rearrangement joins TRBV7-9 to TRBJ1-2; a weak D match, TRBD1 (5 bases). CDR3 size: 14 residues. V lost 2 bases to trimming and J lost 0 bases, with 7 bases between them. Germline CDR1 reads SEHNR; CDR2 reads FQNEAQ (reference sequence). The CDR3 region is CASSLTRANYGYTF. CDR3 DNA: TGTGCCAGCAGCTTAACCAGGGCTAACTATGGCTACACCTTC.

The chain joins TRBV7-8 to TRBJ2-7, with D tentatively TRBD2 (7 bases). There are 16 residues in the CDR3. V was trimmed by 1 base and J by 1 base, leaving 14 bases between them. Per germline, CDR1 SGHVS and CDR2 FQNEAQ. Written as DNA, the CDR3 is TGTGCCAGCAGCTTAGAGGGGGGGCCCGGGTCCTACGAGCAGTACTTC. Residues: CASSLEGGPGSYEQYF.

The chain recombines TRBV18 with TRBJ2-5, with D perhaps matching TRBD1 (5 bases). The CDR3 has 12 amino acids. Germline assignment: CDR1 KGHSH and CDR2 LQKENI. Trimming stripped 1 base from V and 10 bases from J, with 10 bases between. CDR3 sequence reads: CASSPLGQNQYF. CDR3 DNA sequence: TGTGCCAGCTCACCACTTGGACAAAACCAGTACTTC.

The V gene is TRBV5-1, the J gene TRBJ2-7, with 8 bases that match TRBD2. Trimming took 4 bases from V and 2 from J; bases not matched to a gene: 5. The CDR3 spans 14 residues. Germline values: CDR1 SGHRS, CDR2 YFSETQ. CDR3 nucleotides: TGCGCCAGCAGCCGTAGCGGGGAACCCTACGAGCAGTACTTC. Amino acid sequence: CASSRSGEPYEQYF.

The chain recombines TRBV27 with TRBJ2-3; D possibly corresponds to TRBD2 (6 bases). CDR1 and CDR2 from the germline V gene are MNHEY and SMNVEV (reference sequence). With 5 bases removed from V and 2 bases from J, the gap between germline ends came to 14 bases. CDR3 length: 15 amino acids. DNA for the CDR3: TGTGCCAGCAGTGGCAGGGAGGCCCACACAGATACGCAGTATTTT. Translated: CASSGREAHTDTQYF.

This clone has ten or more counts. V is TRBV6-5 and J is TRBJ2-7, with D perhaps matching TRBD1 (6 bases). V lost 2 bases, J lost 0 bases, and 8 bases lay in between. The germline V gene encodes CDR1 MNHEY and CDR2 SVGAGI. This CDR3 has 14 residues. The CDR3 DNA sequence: TGTGCCAGCAGTTACCGGGACAACTCCTACGAGCAGTACTTC. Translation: CASSYRDNSYEQYF.

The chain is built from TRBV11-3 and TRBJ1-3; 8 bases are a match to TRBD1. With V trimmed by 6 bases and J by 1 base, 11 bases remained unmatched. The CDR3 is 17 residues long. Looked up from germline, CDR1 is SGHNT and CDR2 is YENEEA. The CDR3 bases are TGTGCCAGCAGTGGTTGGACAGGGTATTCATCTGGAAACACCATATATTTT. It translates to CASSGWTGYSSGNTIYF.

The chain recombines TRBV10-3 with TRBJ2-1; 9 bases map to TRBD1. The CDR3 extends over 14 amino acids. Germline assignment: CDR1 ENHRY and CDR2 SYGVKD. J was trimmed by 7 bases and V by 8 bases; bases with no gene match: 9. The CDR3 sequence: CAIEDRGGRNEQFF. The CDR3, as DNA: TGTGCCATCGAGGACAGGGGAGGGCGAAATGAGCAGTTCTTC.

The CDR3 sequence: CASSQDPMGVAYEQYF. The CDR3 DNA sequence: TGCGCCAGCAGCCAAGATCCCATGGGAGTCGCCTACGAGCAGTACTTC. The chain has TRBV4-3 and TRBJ2-7, with D perhaps TRBD2 (5 bases). The CDR3 has 16 residues. The germline V and J ends were trimmed by 0 bases and 2 bases, with 14 bases remaining between them. Germline V CDR1 and CDR2: LGHNA, YSLEER.

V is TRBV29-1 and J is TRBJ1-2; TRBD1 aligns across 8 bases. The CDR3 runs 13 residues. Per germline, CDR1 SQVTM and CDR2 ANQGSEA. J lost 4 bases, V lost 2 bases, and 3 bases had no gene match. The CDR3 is CSVERTGSYGYTF. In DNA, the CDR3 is TGCAGCGTTGAACGGACAGGGAGCTATGGCTACACCTTC.

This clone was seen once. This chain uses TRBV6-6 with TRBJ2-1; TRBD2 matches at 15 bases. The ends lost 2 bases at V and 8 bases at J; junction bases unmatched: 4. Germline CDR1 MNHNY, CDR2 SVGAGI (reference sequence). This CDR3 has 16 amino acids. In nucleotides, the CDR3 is TGTGCCAGCAGTTACGGGGGACTAGCGGGAGGTGATGAGCAGTTCTTC. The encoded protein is CASSYGGLAGGDEQFF.

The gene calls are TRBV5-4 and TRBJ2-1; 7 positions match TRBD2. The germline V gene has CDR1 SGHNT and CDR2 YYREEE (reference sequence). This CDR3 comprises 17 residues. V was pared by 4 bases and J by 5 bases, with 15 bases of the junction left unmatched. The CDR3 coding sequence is TGTGCCAGCAGCCCACCCTCTGGGCGGGAGAGGAACAATGAGCAGTTCTTC. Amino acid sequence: CASSPPSGRERNNEQFF.

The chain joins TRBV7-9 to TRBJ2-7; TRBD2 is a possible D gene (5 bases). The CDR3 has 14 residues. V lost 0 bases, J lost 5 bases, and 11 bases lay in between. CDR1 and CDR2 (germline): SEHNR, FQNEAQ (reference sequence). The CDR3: CASSLASSRDEQYF. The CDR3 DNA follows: TGTGCCAGCAGCTTAGCATCGTCGCGGGACGAGCAGTACTTC.

The CDR3 region is CASVGVPKNIQYF. The DNA of the CDR3 is TGTGCCAGCGTAGGGGTTCCCAAAAACATTCAGTACTTC. The gene calls are TRBV6-6 and TRBJ2-4; D possibly corresponds to TRBD1 (5 bases). V lost 8 bases and J lost 2, with 10 bases in between. The germline CDR1 and CDR2 sequences are MNHNY and SVGAGI (reference sequence). The CDR3 is 13 amino acids.

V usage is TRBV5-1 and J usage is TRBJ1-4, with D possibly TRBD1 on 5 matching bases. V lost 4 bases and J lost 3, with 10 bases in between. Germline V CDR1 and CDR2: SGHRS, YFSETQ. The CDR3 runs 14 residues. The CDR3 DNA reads TGCGCCAGCAGCAGCAGGGCGCCTAATGAAAAACTGTTTTTT. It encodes CASSSRAPNEKLFF.

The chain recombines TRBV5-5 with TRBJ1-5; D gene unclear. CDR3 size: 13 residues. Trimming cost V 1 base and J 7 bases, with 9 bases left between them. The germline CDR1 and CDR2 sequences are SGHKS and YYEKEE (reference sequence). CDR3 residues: CASSLSVWQPQHF. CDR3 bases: TGTGCCAGCAGCTTGTCGGTCTGGCAGCCCCAGCATTTT.

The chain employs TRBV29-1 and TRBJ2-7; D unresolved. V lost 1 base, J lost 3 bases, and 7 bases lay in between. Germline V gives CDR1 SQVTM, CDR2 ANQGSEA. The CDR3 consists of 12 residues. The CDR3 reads CSVEGSGYEQYF. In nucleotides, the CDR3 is TGCAGCGTTGAAGGGTCGGGCTACGAGCAGTACTTC.

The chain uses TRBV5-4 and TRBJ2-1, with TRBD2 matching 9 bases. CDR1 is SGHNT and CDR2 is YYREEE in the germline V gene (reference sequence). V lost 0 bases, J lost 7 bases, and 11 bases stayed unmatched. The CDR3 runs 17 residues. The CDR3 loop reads CASSLAWGAGGSNEQFF. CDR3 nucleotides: TGTGCCAGCAGCTTGGCTTGGGGGGCGGGAGGGTCGAATGAGCAGTTCTTC.

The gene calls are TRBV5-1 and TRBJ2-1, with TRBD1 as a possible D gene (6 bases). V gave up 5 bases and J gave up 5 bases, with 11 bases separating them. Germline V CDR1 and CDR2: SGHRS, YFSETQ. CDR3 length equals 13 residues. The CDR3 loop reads CASRVGQNNEQFF. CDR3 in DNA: TGCGCCAGCAGAGTTGGACAGAACAATGAGCAGTTCTTC.